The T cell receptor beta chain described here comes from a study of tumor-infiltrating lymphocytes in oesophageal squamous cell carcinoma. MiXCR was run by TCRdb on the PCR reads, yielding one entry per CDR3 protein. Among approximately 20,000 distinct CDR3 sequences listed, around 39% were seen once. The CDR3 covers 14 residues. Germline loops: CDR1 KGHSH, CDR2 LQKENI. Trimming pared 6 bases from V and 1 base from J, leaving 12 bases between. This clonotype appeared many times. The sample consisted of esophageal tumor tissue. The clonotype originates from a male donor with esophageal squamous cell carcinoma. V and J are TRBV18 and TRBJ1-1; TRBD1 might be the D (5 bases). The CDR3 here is CASSRGGENTEAFF. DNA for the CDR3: TGTGCCAGCTCCCGGGGGGGGGAGAACACTGAAGCTTTCTTT.